Listed here are 19 T cell receptor beta chains from one sample, sequenced in a study of early T cells in non-severe SARS-CoV-2 infection. TCRdb re-called the 5' RACE reads through MiXCR, storing one row per CDR3 protein. The data contain around 50,000 distinct CDR3 sequences, 10% to 15% of them singletons. Material: whole blood. These receptors came from an adult who was a healthcare worker with PCR-confirmed SARS-CoV-2 infection or an uninfected control (not recorded which).

This clonotype has a count of ten or more. The V and J genes are TRBV4-1 and TRBJ2-1; D is possibly TRBD1 (5 bases). The CDR3 contains 15 residues. Germline assignment: CDR1 MGHRA and CDR2 YSYEKL. V was pared by 3 bases and J by 9 bases, with 18 bases between. The CDR3 bases are TGCGCCAGCAGCCAGGCCGGAAGGGGCGCCGTTGAGCAGTTCTTC. Its translation: CASSQAGRGAVEQFF.

The V gene is TRBV6-1, the J gene TRBJ2-1, with TRBD2 matching 8 bases. Germline values: CDR1 MNHNS, CDR2 SASEGT. The junction had 15 bases not matched to a gene; V was cut back by 1 base and J by 7 bases. This CDR3 has 18 amino acids. The CDR3 sequence is CASSEGLGGGIRGNEQFF. Here the CDR3 DNA reads TGTGCCAGCAGTGAAGGATTGGGCGGGGGGATTAGAGGGAATGAGCAGTTCTTC.

The sample holds many counts of this clonotype. The J gene is TRBJ1-1, the V gene TRBV6-4; 10 bases agree with TRBD1. The V gene end was trimmed by 7 bases and the J gene end by 5 bases; junction bases not matched to a gene: 7. The germline CDR1 and CDR2 sequences are MRHNA and SNTAGT. The CDR3 has 14 residues. CDR3 protein: CASMATGGMTEAFF. CDR3 coding DNA: TGTGCCAGCATGGCGACAGGGGGCATGACTGAAGCTTTCTTT.

In this sample, this clonotype turned up many times. The chain couples TRBV7-2 to TRBJ2-7; TRBD2 is a possible D gene (6 bases). Trimming stripped 5 bases from V and 0 bases from J, with 11 bases between. CDR3 length equals 14 residues. Germline values: CDR1 SGHTA, CDR2 FQGNSA. The CDR3 loop reads CASSRPTSSYEQYF. CDR3 nucleotides: TGTGCCAGCAGCCGACCGACTAGCTCCTACGAGCAGTACTTC. Full variable domain (remainder filled in from reference TRBV7-2 and TRBJ2-7): GAGVSQSPSNKVTEKGKDVELRCDPISGHTALYWYRQSLGQGLEFLIYFQGNSAPDKSGLPSDRFSAERTGGSVSTLTIQRTQQEDSAVYLCASSRPTSSYEQYFGPGTRLTVT.

This clonotype was observed a few times. The chain is built from TRBV2 and TRBJ2-2, with 8 bases fitting TRBD2. The V gene's germline CDR1 is SNHLY and CDR2 FYNNEI. The trim removed 8 bases at V and 2 bases at J, leaving 1 base unmatched. The CDR3 has 13 residues. CDR3 loop: CASAGGNTGELFF. The CDR3, as DNA: TGTGCCAGCGCGGGAGGTAACACCGGGGAGCTGTTTTTT.

The chain links TRBV28 to TRBJ2-7; tentative D call: TRBD1 (5 bases). The CDR3 is 14 amino acids. The germline V gene encodes CDR1 MDHEN and CDR2 SYDVKM. Trimming left V 4 bases short and J 2 bases short, with 12 bases between. CDR3 in DNA: TGTGCCAGCAGTTCCTTTGACAGAACCTACGAGCAGTACTTC. This sequence encodes CASSSFDRTYEQYF.

The chain is built from TRBV5-4 and TRBJ2-7; D uncertain. Trimming removed 1 base at V and 5 bases at J, with 4 bases between. The length of the CDR3 is 11 residues. The germline V gene encodes CDR1 SGHNT and CDR2 YYREEE (reference sequence). The CDR3: CASSLWDEQYF. The CDR3 DNA sequence: TGTGCCAGCAGCTTGTGGGACGAGCAGTACTTC.

This clonotype was counted many times. The V call is TRBV4-1, the J call TRBJ1-5; 9 positions match TRBD1. The CDR3 length is 15 residues. The J segment lost 7 bases and the V segment lost 0 bases, leaving 4 bases of the junction unmatched. The germline V gene encodes CDR1 MGHRA and CDR2 YSYEKL. The CDR3: CASSQDPTGGQPQHF. CDR3 nucleotides: TGCGCCAGCAGCCAAGATCCGACAGGGGGGCAGCCCCAGCATTTT.

This clonotype was observed a handful of times. The J gene is TRBJ2-3, the V gene TRBV30; D call uncertain. CDR3 length: 12 residues. Trimming pared 3 bases from V and 5 bases from J, leaving 9 bases between. CDR1 is GTSNPN, CDR2 SVGIG, per germline (reference sequence). CDR3 DNA sequence: TGTGCCTGGAGAGGCCTGGGAGATACGCAGTATTTT. It codes for CAWRGLGDTQYF.

In its sample, this clonotype was seen a few times. The chain has TRBV29-1 and TRBJ2-7; maybe TRBD2 (6 bases). The germline gives CDR1 SQVTM, CDR2 ANQGSEA. Between the trimmed V and J ends, which lost 4 bases and 7 bases, there was a span of 8 bases. The length of the CDR3 is 10 residues. CDR3 DNA: TGCAGCGTTGTGGAGGGGGAGCAGTACTTC. Protein product: CSVVEGEQYF.

This clonotype has ten or more counts. The rearrangement joins TRBV6-6 to TRBJ1-1, with a weak D call TRBD1 (5 bases). The CDR3 runs 13 residues. CDR1 and CDR2 from the germline V gene are MNHNY and SVGAGI (reference sequence). Trimming removed 1 base from V and 4 bases from J, with 7 bases in between. The CDR3 sequence is CASSYLGGTEAFF. In DNA form, the CDR3 reads TGTGCCAGCAGTTACTTGGGGGGCACTGAAGCTTTCTTT.

V usage is TRBV11-3 and J usage is TRBJ2-3, with TRBD2 matching 8 bases. Trimming cost V 4 bases and J 6 bases; bases outside gene matches: 6. The CDR3 length is 14 residues. Germline-derived CDR1 and CDR2 are SGHNT and YENEEA. In nucleotides, the CDR3 is TGTGCCAGCAGCTCCCGTCAGCGGGAGGATACGCAGTATTTT. Protein product: CASSSRQREDTQYF.

The table lists this clonotype with a few counts. The J gene is TRBJ2-5, the V gene TRBV30, with D possibly being TRBD2 (7 bases). Germline assignment: CDR1 GTSNPN and CDR2 SVGIG (reference sequence). V dropped 1 base and J dropped 5 bases, with 11 bases sitting between them. The CDR3 contains 13 residues. The CDR3 reads CAWSAGGWETQYF. The CDR3 coding sequence is TGTGCCTGGAGTGCGGGGGGCTGGGAGACCCAGTACTTC.

The rearrangement links TRBV10-1 to TRBJ2-7, with a weak D call TRBD1 (5 bases). The CDR3 spans 15 residues. Germline lookup yields CDR1 WNHNN and CDR2 SYGVQD (reference sequence). Between the trimmed V and J ends, which lost 4 bases and 0 bases, there was a span of 13 bases. The CDR3 DNA is TGCGCCAGCAGTGTTAACCGGACATTCTCCTACGAGCAGTACTTC. It specifies CASSVNRTFSYEQYF.

This chain links TRBV11-2 with TRBJ1-5, with D uncertain. CDR3 length: 14 residues. Germline V gene sequence: CDR1 SGHAT, CDR2 FQNNGV. V was cut by 1 base and J by 1 base, with 5 bases left in between. CDR3 nucleotide sequence: TGTGCCAGCAGCTTAGTTGGCAGCAATCAGCCCCAGCATTTT. Amino acids: CASSLVGSNQPQHF.

This clonotype was seen more than once but under ten times. The chain is built from TRBV6-5 and TRBJ1-4; D ambiguous. With 11 bases removed from V and 5 bases from J, the gap between germline ends came to 15 bases. CDR3 size: 13 residues. CDR1 is MNHEY, CDR2 SVGAGI, per germline. For the CDR3, the DNA is TGTGCCGCCGGGGAGTTTTCCAATGAAAAACTGTTTTTT. This encodes CAAGEFSNEKLFF.

The chain links TRBV30 to TRBJ1-1; D unclear. CDR1 is GTSNPN, CDR2 SVGIG, per germline (reference sequence). The CDR3 consists of 13 residues. Trimming stripped 8 bases from V and 6 bases from J, with 19 bases between. For the CDR3, the DNA is TGTGCCCGCAGGAGGGCCCAACGTGCTGAAGCTTTCTTT. This translates into CARRRAQRAEAFF.

A single count supports this clonotype. J is TRBJ2-7 and V is TRBV7-8, with D unresolved. The CDR3 covers 13 residues. The V end lost 4 bases, the J end lost 5 bases, and 12 bases lay between the germline ends. Germline CDR1 reads SGHVS; CDR2 reads FQNEAQ. The DNA for the CDR3 is TGTGCCAGCAGCTCCATAAGGCTGGACGAGCAGTACTTC. Translated: CASSSIRLDEQYF.

This clonotype was recorded at least ten times. The V and J genes are TRBV5-1 and TRBJ2-5; D is ambiguous. This CDR3 is built from 14 residues. Trimming cost V 0 bases and J 4 bases, with 10 bases left between them. CDR1 SGHRS and CDR2 YFSETQ come from the germline V gene. As DNA, the CDR3 is TGCGCCAGCAGCTTGGCGGGTAGTTTAGAGACCCAGTACTTC. It codes for CASSLAGSLETQYF.